Sequencing of this T cell receptor beta chain was carried out in a study of cytomegalovirus exposure and HLA in healthy donors. Comments on this clone: The target antigen is unknown.

The study's findings and limits: The dataset shows that most TCR sequences were rare, while some public TCRs occurred in many donors. For cytomegalovirus status, the classifier reportedly gave diagnoses with high specificity and sensitivity. The tendency of first-cohort TCR clusters to co-occur in the 120 or so validation repertoires emerged from a later analysis.

The table came from immunoSEQ multiplex PCR; TCRdb's copy has only in-frame clones and leaves some out. The data hold under 200,000 clones, with roughly 86% observed a single time. V was pared by 3 bases and J by 7 bases, with 12 bases between. The V gene's germline CDR1 is MDHEN and CDR2 SYDVKM. The CDR3 contains 14 residues. Separate from the approximately 670-subject first cohort was the approximately 130-subject validation cohort, to which the donors belonged. The chain carries TRBV28 and TRBJ1-4; D is ambiguous. The TCR sequence derives from a woman between 18 and 29 years old in good health and CMV-seropositive. The sequenced sample consisted of PBMCs. CDR3 loop: CASSLRGLVEKLFF. CDR3 sequence (DNA): TGTGCCAGCAGTTTGAGAGGTCTGGTTGAAAAACTGTTTTTT.